The 27 T cell receptor beta chains listed next were all sequenced from one sample in a study of shared clonotypes between healthy human individuals. This table comes from immunoSEQ multiplex PCR, and its TCRdb copy is limited to in-frame clones, with some not included. The table includes 560,000 or so clones, approximately 96% detected once. CD45RO negativity and positive selection for CCR7 defined naive CD8 cells, a population that excluded terminally differentiated effector memory CD45RA+ cells. What was sequenced was naive CD8+ T cells sorted from blood. Every receptor here comes from a woman in her 30s in good health.

J is TRBJ2-7 and V is TRBV6-6, with 12 bases aligning to TRBD2. Germline V CDR1 and CDR2: MNHNY, SVGAGI (reference sequence). V gave up 3 bases and J gave up 2 bases; unmatched junction bases: 2. This CDR3 region has 15 residues. CDR3 sequence reads: CASSYRLAGAYEQYF. CDR3 coding DNA: TGTGCCAGCAGTTATCGACTAGCGGGAGCCTACGAGCAGTACTTC.

This chain uses TRBV27 with TRBJ2-7, with TRBD2 matching 13 bases. Germline V gene sequence: CDR1 MNHEY, CDR2 SMNVEV (reference sequence). V lost 6 bases to trimming and J lost 6 bases; unmatched junction nucleotides: 5. The CDR3 is made up of 14 amino acids. In DNA form, the CDR3 reads TGTGCCAGCAGCCCCGGGACTAGCGGGACCGAGCAGTACTTC. Its protein product is CASSPGTSGTEQYF.

The chain has TRBV27 and TRBJ2-7; 7 positions agree with TRBD2. The germline CDR1 and CDR2 sequences are MNHEY and SMNVEV (reference sequence). Trimming at V came to 5 bases and at J to 2 bases, leaving 9 bases not matched to a gene. The CDR3 runs 15 residues. The CDR3 DNA reads TGTGCCAGCAGTGAGACCCCCAGCGGGACCTACGAGCAGTACTTC. This gives the protein CASSETPSGTYEQYF.

The chain uses TRBV27 and TRBJ2-6; 13 nucleotides line up with TRBD2. The CDR3 has 20 residues. The V and J ends lost 0 bases and 0 bases, in that order; junction bases with no gene match: 5. Per the germline V gene, CDR1 is MNHEY and CDR2 is SMNVEV (reference sequence). The CDR3 here is CASSLSQLAGGISGANVLTF. Written as DNA, the CDR3 is TGTGCCAGCAGTTTATCCCAACTAGCGGGAGGGATCTCTGGGGCCAACGTCCTGACTTTC.

This sequence joins TRBV6-1 and TRBJ2-7, with D maybe TRBD2 (5 bases). Germline CDR1 reads MNHNS; CDR2 reads SASEGT. Trimming removed 2 bases at V and 1 base at J, with 12 bases between. The CDR3 loop spans 15 amino acids. CDR3 amino acids: CASSEPGLQSYEQYF. CDR3 in DNA: TGTGCCAGCAGTGAACCCGGACTTCAATCCTACGAGCAGTACTTC.

J is TRBJ1-1 and V is TRBV28; D is uncertain. From germline, CDR1 is MDHEN and CDR2 SYDVKM. This CDR3 has 13 residues. V was trimmed by 5 bases and J by 5 bases, leaving 12 bases between them. The CDR3 region has the DNA TGTGCCAGCAGTAACCTCGTCAGGACTGAAGCTTTCTTT. The encoded protein is CASSNLVRTEAFF.

This clone was counted once. The CDR3 region is CASSQGPGQTNYGYTF. In DNA, the CDR3 is TGTGCCAGCAGCCAAGGTCCAGGACAGACAAACTATGGCTACACCTTC. This sequence joins TRBV4-2 and TRBJ1-2; D is perhaps TRBD1 (6 bases). Trimming took off 1 base at V and 2 bases at J, with 14 bases between the two ends. CDR1 is LGHNA and CDR2 is YNFKEQ in the germline V gene. This CDR3 comprises 16 residues.

The chain uses TRBV5-8 and TRBJ1-3, with D maybe TRBD1 (6 bases). CDR3 length equals 16 residues. Germline CDR1 and CDR2: SGHTS and YDEGEE. Trimming shortened V by 1 base and J by 2 bases, and 13 bases separated the two germline ends. CDR3 DNA sequence: TGTGCCAGCAGCTTGTCCCCGAACAGGGCTGGAAACACCATATATTTT. The encoded protein is CASSLSPNRAGNTIYF.

The chain employs TRBV11-2 and TRBJ2-5, with D uncertain. With 4 bases removed from V and 5 bases from J, the gap between germline ends came to 11 bases. This CDR3 region has 13 residues. Germline values: CDR1 SGHAT, CDR2 FQNNGV. DNA of the CDR3: TGTGCCAGCAGCTCTTCTACCGGGGAGACCCAGTACTTC. Its protein is CASSSSTGETQYF.

J is TRBJ2-1 and V is TRBV29-1, with D tentatively TRBD1 (6 bases). The germline CDR1 and CDR2 sequences are SQVTM and ANQGSEA. The ends were cut back, 4 bases at V and 7 bases at J, with 20 bases in the middle. The CDR3 has 15 amino acids. The CDR3: CSVAGAGARDNEQFF. The CDR3 DNA is TGCAGCGTTGCAGGGGCAGGGGCTCGGGATAATGAGCAGTTCTTC.

V is TRBV28 and J is TRBJ2-2; 7 bases agree with TRBD1. The CDR3 has 14 amino acids. Germline assignment: CDR1 MDHEN and CDR2 SYDVKM. The junction had 7 bases not matched to a gene; V was cut back by 6 bases and J by 6 bases. The CDR3: CASRVTGSAGELFF. In nucleotides, the CDR3 is TGTGCCAGCAGAGTGACAGGGTCCGCCGGGGAGCTGTTTTTT. The full variable domain, its missing parts supplied by reference TRBV28 and TRBJ2-2, is DVKVTQSSRYLVKRTGEKVFLECVQDMDHENMFWYRQDPGLGLRLIYFSYDVKMKEKGDIPEGYSVSREKKERFSLILESASTNQTSMYLCASRVTGSAGELFFGEGSRLTVL.

V and J are TRBV28 and TRBJ1-1; D ambiguous. Trimming removed 5 bases at V and 4 bases at J, with 17 bases between. CDR3 size: 15 residues. Germline CDR1 is MDHEN and CDR2 is SYDVKM. CDR3 protein: CASSPLPRWGTEAFF. The CDR3 DNA reads TGTGCCAGCAGTCCCTTACCAAGATGGGGCACTGAAGCTTTCTTT.

The gene calls are TRBV13 and TRBJ1-1; possibly TRBD1 for D (6 bases). The germline V and J ends were trimmed by 5 bases and 0 bases, with 16 bases remaining between them. In germline, CDR1 is PRHDT, CDR2 FYEKMQ (reference sequence). The CDR3 covers 16 residues. The CDR3 is CASSVRGNIMNTEAFF. The CDR3 nucleotides are TGTGCCAGCAGCGTCAGGGGAAATATTATGAACACTGAAGCTTTCTTT.

This chain connects TRBV5-6 to TRBJ2-7; TRBD2 matches 8 bases. The CDR3 covers 17 residues. The J segment lost 2 bases and the V segment lost 4 bases, leaving 14 bases of the junction unmatched. The germline gives CDR1 SGHDT, CDR2 YYEEEE. The CDR3 bases are TGTGCCAGCAGCCCAAAAGGGCCTACGGGACTAGCCTACGAGCAGTACTTC. This codes for CASSPKGPTGLAYEQYF.

Here the CDR3 DNA reads TGTGCCAGCAGTTTCGTCGCAGGGAACCAAGAGACCCAGTACTTC. Protein: CASSFVAGNQETQYF. The chain couples TRBV27 to TRBJ2-5; maybe TRBD1 (5 bases). Trimming removed 3 bases from V and 0 bases from J, with 11 bases in between. This CDR3 is built from 15 residues. CDR1 and CDR2 (germline): MNHEY, SMNVEV (reference sequence).

The chain is built from TRBV9 and TRBJ1-1; TRBD1 aligns across 7 bases. The germline gives CDR1 SGDLS, CDR2 YYNGEE. Trimming removed 2 bases from V and 6 bases from J; junction bases left unmatched: 7. The CDR3 has 14 residues. CDR3 amino acids: CASSVEGAGAEAFF. The CDR3 nucleotides are TGTGCCAGCAGCGTGGAGGGGGCAGGAGCTGAAGCTTTCTTT.

This clone was recorded once. This chain joins TRBV2 and TRBJ2-1; D is ambiguous. The CDR3 contains 14 residues. CDR1 SNHLY and CDR2 FYNNEI come from the germline V gene. V dropped 9 bases and J dropped 3 bases, with 15 bases sitting between them. The CDR3: CASDETAHYNEQFF. In DNA form, the CDR3 reads TGTGCCAGTGACGAGACGGCTCACTACAATGAGCAGTTCTTC.

The chain is built from TRBV2 and TRBJ2-3; TRBD1 agrees at 7 bases. V trimming: 9 bases; J trimming: 2 bases; junction bases outside the gene matches: 8. Germline V gene lookup returns CDR1 SNHLY and CDR2 FYNNEI. This CDR3 is built from 14 residues. The CDR3 loop is CARLGQDHTDTQYF. As DNA, the CDR3 is TGTGCCAGGCTCGGACAGGACCACACAGATACGCAGTATTTT.

The chain combines TRBV10-3 with TRBJ1-4; the D is unclear. The CDR3 spans 13 residues. Per germline, CDR1 ENHRY and CDR2 SYGVKD. The germline V and J ends were trimmed by 1 base and 8 bases, with 8 bases remaining between them. Here the CDR3 DNA reads TGTGCCATCAGTGAGTTAGACGGGGAAAAACTGTTTTTT. Translated, it gives CAISELDGEKLFF.

Remarks on this clone: Other DNA variants within this sample encode the same CDR3. The rearrangement uses TRBV7-2 and TRBJ2-7; D remains unclear. Per germline, CDR1 SGHTA and CDR2 FQGNSA. V was cut by 4 bases and J by 0 bases, with 4 bases left in between. This CDR3 is built from 12 residues. The DNA of the CDR3 is TGTGCCAGCAGCTCCTACTCCTACGAGCAGTACTTC. This gives the protein CASSSYSYEQYF.

The chain joins TRBV11-2 to TRBJ1-4, with 9 nucleotides matching TRBD1. J was trimmed by 7 bases and V by 0 bases; bases with no gene match: 3. The V gene's germline CDR1 is SGHAT and CDR2 FQNNGV. This CDR3 is 15 amino acids long. The CDR3 reads CASSLEGTGSEKLFF. The CDR3 DNA follows: TGTGCCAGCAGCTTAGAAGGGACAGGGAGTGAAAAACTGTTTTTT.

The J gene is TRBJ2-2, the V gene TRBV28; D is perhaps TRBD1 (6 bases). V lost 5 bases to trimming and J lost 6 bases, with 19 bases between them. CDR1 is MDHEN and CDR2 is SYDVKM in the germline V gene. The CDR3 totals 16 residues. The CDR3 here is CASSPSRQGIAGELFF. CDR3 nucleotides: TGTGCCAGCAGTCCCTCCCGGCAGGGGATTGCCGGGGAGCTGTTTTTT.

The CDR3 bases are TGTGCCAGCAGTGTGGAGCGGGGCTCCTACAATGAGCAGTTCTTC. Translated, it gives CASSVERGSYNEQFF. The V and J genes are TRBV6-1 and TRBJ2-1; TRBD2 agrees at 7 bases. Trimming at V came to 4 bases and at J to 0 bases, leaving 3 bases not matched to a gene. Germline V gene lookup returns CDR1 MNHNS and CDR2 SASEGT. This CDR3 has 15 amino acids.

V and J are TRBV28 and TRBJ2-7; D remains unclear. Germline values: CDR1 MDHEN, CDR2 SYDVKM. This CDR3 is 10 amino acids long. V was shortened by 8 bases and J by 5 bases, with 7 bases between the two germline ends. CDR3 sequence reads: CASASNEQYF. The CDR3 region has the DNA TGTGCCAGCGCTAGTAACGAGCAGTACTTC.

V and J are TRBV5-4 and TRBJ1-1; 9 bases fit TRBD1. Germline CDR1 reads SGHNT; CDR2 reads YYREEE (reference sequence). V shed 4 bases, J shed 4 bases, and the junction held 5 bases outside the gene matches. The CDR3 length is 14 residues. CDR3 nucleotides: TGTGCCAGCAGCCGAGGACAGGGGCCCACTGAAGCTTTCTTT. This codes for CASSRGQGPTEAFF.

This clone has a single count. V usage is TRBV4-1 and J usage is TRBJ2-2; D perhaps matches TRBD2 (7 bases). The CDR3 runs to 14 residues. Germline CDR1 reads MGHRA; CDR2 reads YSYEKL. V gave up 5 bases and J gave up 7 bases, with 14 bases separating them. The CDR3 bases are TGCGCCAGCAGCGGGAGGGGGTGGCGCGGGGAGCTGTTTTTT. It codes for CASSGRGWRGELFF.

The CDR3 is CASSGRTGPDTQYF. DNA of the CDR3: TGTGCCAGCAGTGGGCGGACAGGGCCAGATACGCAGTATTTT. The gene calls are TRBV2 and TRBJ2-3, with 8 positions matching TRBD1. The germline V gene has CDR1 SNHLY and CDR2 FYNNEI. The CDR3 spans 14 residues. J gave up 4 bases and V 4 bases, and 4 bases lay outside the gene matches.